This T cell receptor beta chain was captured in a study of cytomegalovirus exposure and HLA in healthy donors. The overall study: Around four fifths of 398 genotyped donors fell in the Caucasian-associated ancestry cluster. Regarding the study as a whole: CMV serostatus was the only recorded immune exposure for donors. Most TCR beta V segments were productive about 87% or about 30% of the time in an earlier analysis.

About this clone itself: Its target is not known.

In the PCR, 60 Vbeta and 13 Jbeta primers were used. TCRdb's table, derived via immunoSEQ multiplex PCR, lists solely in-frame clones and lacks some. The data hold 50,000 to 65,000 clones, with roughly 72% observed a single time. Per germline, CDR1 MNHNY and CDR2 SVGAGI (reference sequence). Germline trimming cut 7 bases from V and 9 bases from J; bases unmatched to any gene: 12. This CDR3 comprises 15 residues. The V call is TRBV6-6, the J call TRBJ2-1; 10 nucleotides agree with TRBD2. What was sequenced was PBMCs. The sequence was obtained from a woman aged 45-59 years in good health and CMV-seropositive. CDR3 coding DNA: TGTGCCAGCATAGGTTTCAGCGGGAGGGCCACTGAGCAGTTCTTC. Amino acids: CASIGFSGRATEQFF.